This record covers a single T cell receptor (beta chain). The antigen is unknown. The data were taken from a study of T cell clones after liver transplantation. About the research overall: Standard immunosuppression, with no induction, continued until 12-24 months after transplant. Study-wide findings and caveats: These preliminary findings come from unstandardized post-transplant sampling times. Circulating graft-donor-reactive CD4 TCRbeta sequences fell significantly post-transplant in most of the 8 subjects.

The germline CDR1 and CDR2 sequences are SGHDT and YYEEEE. The trim removed 1 base at V and 8 bases at J, leaving 8 bases unmatched. This CDR3 has 15 amino acids. The data were produced by immunoSEQ multiplex PCR, yet TCRdb's version contains in-frame clones alone and is incomplete. The sample holds tens of thousands of clones, roughly 71% seen once. This sequence was found in a human patient who received a liver transplant. Some of the T cells might come from the graft donor. J is TRBJ1-4 and V is TRBV5-6; 7 nucleotides line up with TRBD1. Source: CD4+ T cells from blood, taken at the 22-month timepoint. In nucleotides, the CDR3 is TGTGCCAGCAGCTTGTTCGGGACAGCGGGGGAAAAACTGTTTTTT. This sequence encodes CASSLFGTAGEKLFF.